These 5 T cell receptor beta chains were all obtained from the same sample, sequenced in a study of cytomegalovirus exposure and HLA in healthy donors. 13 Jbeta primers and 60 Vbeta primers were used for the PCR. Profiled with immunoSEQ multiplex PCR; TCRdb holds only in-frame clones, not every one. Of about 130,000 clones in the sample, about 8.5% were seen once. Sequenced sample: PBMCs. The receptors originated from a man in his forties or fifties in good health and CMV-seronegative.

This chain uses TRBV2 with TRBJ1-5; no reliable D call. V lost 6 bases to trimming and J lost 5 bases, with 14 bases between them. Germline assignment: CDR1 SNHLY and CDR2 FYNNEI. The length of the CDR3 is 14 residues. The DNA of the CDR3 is TGTGCCAGCAGGAGAGGGAACTCGGATCAGCCCCAGCATTTT. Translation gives CASRRGNSDQPQHF. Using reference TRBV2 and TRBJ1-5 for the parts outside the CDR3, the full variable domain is EPEVTQTPSHQVTQMGQEVILRCVPISNHLYFYWYRQILGQKVEFLVSFYNNEISEKSEIFDDQFSVERPDGSNFTLKIRSTKLEDSAMYFCASRRGNSDQPQHFGDGTRLSIL.

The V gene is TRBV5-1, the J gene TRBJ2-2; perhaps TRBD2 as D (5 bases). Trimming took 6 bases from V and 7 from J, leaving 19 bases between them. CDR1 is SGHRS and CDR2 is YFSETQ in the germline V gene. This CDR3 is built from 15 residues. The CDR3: CASTHLREGSGELFF. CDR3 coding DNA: TGCGCCAGCACTCACCTCCGGGAAGGTAGCGGGGAGCTGTTTTTT.

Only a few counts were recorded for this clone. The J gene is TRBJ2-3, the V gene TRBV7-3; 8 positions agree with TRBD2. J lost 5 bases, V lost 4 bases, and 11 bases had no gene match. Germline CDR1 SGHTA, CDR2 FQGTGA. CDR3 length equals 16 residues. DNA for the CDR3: TGTGCCAGCAGCTCCCATAACGGGGGGGCGGAAGATACGCAGTATTTT. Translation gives CASSSHNGGAEDTQYF.

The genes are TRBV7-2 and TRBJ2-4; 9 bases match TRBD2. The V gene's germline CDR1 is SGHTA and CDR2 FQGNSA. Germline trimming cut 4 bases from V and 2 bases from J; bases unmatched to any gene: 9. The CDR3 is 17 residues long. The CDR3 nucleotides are TGTGCCAGCAGCTCCCCGGGGGCGGGGGGGCCCAAAAACATTCAGTACTTC. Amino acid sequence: CASSSPGAGGPKNIQYF.

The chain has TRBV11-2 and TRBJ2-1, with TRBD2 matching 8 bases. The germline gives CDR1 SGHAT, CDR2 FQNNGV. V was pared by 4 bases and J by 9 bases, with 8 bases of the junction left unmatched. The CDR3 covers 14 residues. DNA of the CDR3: TGTGCCAGCAGCTATTCGGCAGCGGGGGCTGAGCAGTTCTTC. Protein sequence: CASSYSAAGAEQFF.